This TCR beta chain was recovered during a study of cytomegalovirus exposure and HLA in healthy donors. Both 60 Vbeta primers and 13 Jbeta primers went into the PCR. Method: immunoSEQ multiplex PCR; TCRdb's copy keeps in-frame clones and lacks some. The table lists 150,000 to 200,000 clones, around 81% of them singletons, with 1.5% to 2% in the top ten. This CDR3 is built from 14 residues. Germline V gene lookup returns CDR1 MNHEY and CDR2 SVGAGI. The V gene lost 6 bases and the J gene lost 0 bases, with 9 bases spanning the gap. The V and J genes are TRBV6-5 and TRBJ2-1; D not certain. The sample was PBMCs. This receptor was identified in a young man in good health and CMV-seronegative. The chain's CDR3 is CASSRRSSYNEQFF. The DNA for the CDR3 is TGTGCCAGCAGCCGTAGGAGCTCCTACAATGAGCAGTTCTTC.